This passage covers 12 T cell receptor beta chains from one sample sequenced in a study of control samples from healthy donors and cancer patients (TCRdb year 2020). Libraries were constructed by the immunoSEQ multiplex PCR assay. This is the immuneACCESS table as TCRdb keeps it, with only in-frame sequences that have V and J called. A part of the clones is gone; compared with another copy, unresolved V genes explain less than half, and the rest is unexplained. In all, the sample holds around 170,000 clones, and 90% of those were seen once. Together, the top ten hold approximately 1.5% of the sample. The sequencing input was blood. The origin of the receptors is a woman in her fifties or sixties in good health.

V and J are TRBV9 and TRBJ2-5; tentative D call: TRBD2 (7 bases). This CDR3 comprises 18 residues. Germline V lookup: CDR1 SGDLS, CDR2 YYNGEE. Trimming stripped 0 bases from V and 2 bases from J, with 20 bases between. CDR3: CASSVEGHLSREQETQYF. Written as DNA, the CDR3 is TGTGCCAGCAGCGTAGAGGGACACCTGTCGCGGGAGCAAGAGACCCAGTACTTC.

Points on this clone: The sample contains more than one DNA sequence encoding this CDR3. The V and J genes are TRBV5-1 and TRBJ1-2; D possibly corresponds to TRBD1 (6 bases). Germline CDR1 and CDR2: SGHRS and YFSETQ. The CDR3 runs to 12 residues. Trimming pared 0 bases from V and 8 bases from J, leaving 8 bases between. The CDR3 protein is CASSLEGGGYTF. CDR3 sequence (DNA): TGCGCCAGCAGCTTGGAGGGGGGCGGCTACACCTTC. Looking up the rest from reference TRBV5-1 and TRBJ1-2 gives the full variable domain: KAGVTQTPRYLIKTRGQQVTLSCSPISGHRSVSWYQQTPGQGLQFLFEYFSETQRNKGNFPGRFSGRQFSNSRSEMNVSTLELGDSALYLCASSLEGGGYTFGSGTRLTVV.

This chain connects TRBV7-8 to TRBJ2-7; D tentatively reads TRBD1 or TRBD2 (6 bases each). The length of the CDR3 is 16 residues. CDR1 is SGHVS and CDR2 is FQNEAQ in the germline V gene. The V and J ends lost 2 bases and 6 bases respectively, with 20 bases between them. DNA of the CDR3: TGTGCCAGCAGCTTAAAAGCTAGGGGGACTGAGGCCGAGCAGTACTTC. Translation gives CASSLKARGTEAEQYF.

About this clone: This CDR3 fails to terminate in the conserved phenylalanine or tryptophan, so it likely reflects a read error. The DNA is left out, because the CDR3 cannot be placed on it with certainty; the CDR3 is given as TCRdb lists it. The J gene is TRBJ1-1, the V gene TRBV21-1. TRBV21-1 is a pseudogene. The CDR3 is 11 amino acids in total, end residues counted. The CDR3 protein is CASSKEGGPFS.

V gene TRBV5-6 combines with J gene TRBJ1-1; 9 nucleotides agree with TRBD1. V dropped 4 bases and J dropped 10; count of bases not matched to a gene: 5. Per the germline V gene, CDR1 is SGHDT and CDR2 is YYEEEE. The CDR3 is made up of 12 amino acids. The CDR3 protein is CASSPGTGRAFF. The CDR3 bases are TGTGCCAGCAGCCCCGGGACAGGGCGAGCTTTCTTT.

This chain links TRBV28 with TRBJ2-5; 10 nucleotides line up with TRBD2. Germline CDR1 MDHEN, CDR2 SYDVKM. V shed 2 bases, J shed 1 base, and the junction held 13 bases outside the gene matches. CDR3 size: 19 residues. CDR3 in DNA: TGTGCCAGCAGTTTACCTAGCGGGAGCCTCATACTACTCCAAGAGACCCAGTACTTC. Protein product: CASSLPSGSLILLQETQYF.

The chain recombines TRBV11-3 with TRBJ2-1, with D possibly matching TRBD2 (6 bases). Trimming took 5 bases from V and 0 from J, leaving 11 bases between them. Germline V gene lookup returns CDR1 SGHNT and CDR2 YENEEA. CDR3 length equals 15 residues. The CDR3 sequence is CASSPGSSSYNEQFF. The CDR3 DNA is TGTGCCAGCAGCCCCGGGAGCAGCTCCTACAATGAGCAGTTCTTC.

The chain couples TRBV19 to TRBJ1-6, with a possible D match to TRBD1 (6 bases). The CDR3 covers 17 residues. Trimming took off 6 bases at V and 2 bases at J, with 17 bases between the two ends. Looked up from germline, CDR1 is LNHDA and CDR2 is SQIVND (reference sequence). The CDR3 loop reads CASRSPGRGAYNSPLHF. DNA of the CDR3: TGTGCCAGTAGATCGCCGGGCAGGGGAGCCTATAATTCACCCCTCCACTTT.

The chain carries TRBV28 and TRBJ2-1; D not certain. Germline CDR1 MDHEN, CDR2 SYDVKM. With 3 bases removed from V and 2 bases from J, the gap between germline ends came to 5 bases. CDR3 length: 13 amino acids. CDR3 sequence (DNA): TGTGCCAGCAGTTTGGGAACCTACAATGAGCAGTTCTTC. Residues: CASSLGTYNEQFF.

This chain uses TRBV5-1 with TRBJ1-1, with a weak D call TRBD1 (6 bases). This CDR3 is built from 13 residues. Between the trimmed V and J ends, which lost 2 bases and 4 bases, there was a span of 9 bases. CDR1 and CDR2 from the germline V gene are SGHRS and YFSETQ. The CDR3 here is CASSLQTGTEAFF. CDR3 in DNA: TGCGCCAGCAGCTTACAGACAGGCACTGAAGCTTTCTTT.

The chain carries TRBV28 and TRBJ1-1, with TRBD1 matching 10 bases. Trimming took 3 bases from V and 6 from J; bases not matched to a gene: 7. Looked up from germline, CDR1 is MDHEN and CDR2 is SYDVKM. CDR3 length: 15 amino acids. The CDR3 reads CASSFRGQGSSEAFF. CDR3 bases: TGTGCCAGCAGTTTTCGGGGACAGGGGAGCTCTGAAGCTTTCTTT.

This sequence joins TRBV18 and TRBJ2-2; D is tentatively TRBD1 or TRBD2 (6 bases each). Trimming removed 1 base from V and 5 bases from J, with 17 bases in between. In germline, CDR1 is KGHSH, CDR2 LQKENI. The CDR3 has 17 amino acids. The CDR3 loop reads CASSPQPGALGTGELFF. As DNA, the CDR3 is TGTGCCAGCTCACCACAGCCGGGGGCCCTGGGGACCGGGGAGCTGTTTTTT.